These 25 T cell receptor beta chains came from one sample sequenced in a study of shared clonotypes between healthy human individuals. Clones were read by immunoSEQ multiplex PCR, and TCRdb kept only the in-frame ones, dropping some. The data contain fewer than 1.4 million clones, more than 75% of them singletons. Source material: memory CD4+ T cells from PBMCs. Sample subset: CD45RA-negative fraction. The receptors were sampled from a man aged 18-30 years in good health. Some clones in this sample may be carry-over from other donors' samples.

Comment on this clone: Other nucleotide sequences from this sample produce the same CDR3. The chain links TRBV5-1 to TRBJ1-1; 8 bases are shared with TRBD1. The CDR3 has 15 residues. Germline V gene sequence: CDR1 SGHRS, CDR2 YFSETQ. Trimming cost V 0 bases and J 4 bases; bases outside gene matches: 5. The CDR3 nucleotides read TGCGCCAGCAGCTTGGCCCAGGGGGCAGGCACTGAAGCTTTCTTT. Translated, it gives CASSLAQGAGTEAFF.

The table lists this clone with a count of one. This chain links TRBV7-2 with TRBJ2-7; D uncertain. The CDR3 sequence is 11 residues long. Germline V gene lookup returns CDR1 SGHTA and CDR2 FQGNSA. V was cut by 5 bases and J by 9 bases, with 11 bases left in between. The CDR3 is CASSPGVGQYF. The CDR3 DNA is TGTGCCAGCAGCCCTGGTGTAGGGCAGTACTTC.

This clone turned up a few times. The chain has TRBV30 and TRBJ1-4; tentative D call: TRBD1 (5 bases). The V end lost 5 bases, the J end lost 9 bases, and 16 bases lay between the germline ends. The CDR3 is made up of 13 amino acids. Germline CDR1 is GTSNPN and CDR2 is SVGIG (reference sequence). The CDR3 region is CAWRPPGAQKLFF. DNA for the CDR3: TGTGCCTGGCGTCCCCCCGGGGCTCAAAAACTGTTTTTT.

The rearrangement links TRBV14 to TRBJ1-2; a weak D match, TRBD1 (6 bases). The CDR3 has 15 amino acids. V was trimmed by 0 bases and J by 3 bases, leaving 11 bases between them. CDR1 is SGHDN and CDR2 is FVKESK in the germline V gene. The CDR3: CASSQDINRDYGYTF. CDR3 DNA: TGTGCCAGCAGCCAAGATATAAACAGGGACTATGGCTACACCTTC.

The chain joins TRBV7-8 to TRBJ2-5; D is possibly TRBD2 (6 bases). The V gene's germline CDR1 is SGHVS and CDR2 FQNEAQ. This CDR3 contains 18 residues. V lost 1 base and J lost 4, with 22 bases in between. CDR3 in amino acids: CASSLGPFPREFGETQYF. The CDR3 DNA reads as TGTGCCAGCAGCTTAGGGCCATTTCCCCGGGAGTTCGGAGAGACCCAGTACTTC.

The rearrangement links TRBV5-4 to TRBJ1-1; the D is unclear. The CDR3 contains 12 residues. Trimming removed 4 bases from V and 4 bases from J, with 8 bases in between. Germline CDR1 SGHNT, CDR2 YYREEE (reference sequence). The CDR3, as DNA: TGTGCCAGCAGCGCACTGAGCACTGAAGCTTTCTTT. Residues: CASSALSTEAFF. Full variable domain (outside the CDR3, taken from reference TRBV5-4 and TRBJ1-1): ETGVTQSPTHLIKTRGQQVTLRCSSQSGHNTVSWYQQALGQGPQFIFQYYREEENGRGNFPPRFSGLQFPNYSSELNVNALELDDSALYLCASSALSTEAFFGQGTRLTVV.

This chain connects TRBV28 to TRBJ2-7, with 8 bases that match TRBD2. The V gene's germline CDR1 is MDHEN and CDR2 SYDVKM. J lost 3 bases, V lost 5 bases, and 3 bases had no gene match. This CDR3 contains 13 residues. CDR3 protein: CASSPGGLYEQYF. The CDR3 coding sequence is TGTGCCAGCAGTCCGGGAGGGCTCTACGAGCAGTACTTC.

This chain links TRBV15 with TRBJ2-5; 11 bases match TRBD2. The germline V gene encodes CDR1 LNHNV and CDR2 YYDKDF (reference sequence). V trimming: 1 base; J trimming: 5 bases; junction bases outside the gene matches: 6. The CDR3 length is 16 residues. CDR3 coding DNA: TGTGCCACCAGCAGAGCGGGACTAGCGGTAGGGGAGACCCAGTACTTC. It yields the protein CATSRAGLAVGETQYF.

The genes are TRBV29-1 and TRBJ2-5; D uncertain. This CDR3 region has 10 residues. Between the trimmed V and J ends, which lost 4 bases and 4 bases, there was a span of 4 bases. In germline, CDR1 is SQVTM, CDR2 ANQGSEA. The CDR3 spells CSVVGETQYF. In DNA, the CDR3 is TGCAGCGTTGTTGGAGAGACCCAGTACTTC.

The chain carries TRBV11-2 and TRBJ2-4; D possibly corresponds to TRBD1 (6 bases). The CDR3 is made up of 14 amino acids. Germline lookup yields CDR1 SGHAT and CDR2 FQNNGV. V was shortened by 2 bases and J by 8 bases, with 13 bases between the two germline ends. CDR3 in DNA: TGTGCCAGCAGCTTATTTGCAGGGGAGCACATTCAGTACTTC. Translating it yields CASSLFAGEHIQYF.

V gene TRBV27 combines with J gene TRBJ2-1; 7 bases fit TRBD2. The V gene end was trimmed by 3 bases and the J gene end by 4 bases; junction bases not matched to a gene: 9. CDR1 is MNHEY, CDR2 SMNVEV, per germline (reference sequence). The CDR3 runs 16 residues. DNA of the CDR3: TGTGCCAGCAGTTTGTCGGGCCAGCGGGGTTACAATGAGCAGTTCTTC. It specifies CASSLSGQRGYNEQFF.

The gene calls are TRBV21-1 and TRBJ1-1; TRBD1, the D gene given by the table, was not confirmed from the DNA. TRBV21-1 is tagged as a pseudogene. The CDR3 length is 14 residues. CDR3 amino acids: CASSVLEGQSEAFF. In DNA form, the CDR3 reads TGTGCCAGCAGTGTACTTGAGGGACAGAGTGAAGCTTTCTTT.

This chain joins TRBV4-1 and TRBJ2-5, with D perhaps matching TRBD1 (5 bases). Germline-derived CDR1 and CDR2 are MGHRA and YSYEKL. The CDR3 is 13 residues long. Trimming took 0 bases from V and 5 from J, leaving 7 bases between them. The CDR3 bases are TGCGCCAGCAGCCAAGATGCAGGGGAGACCCAGTACTTC. This translates into CASSQDAGETQYF.

The rearrangement uses TRBV4-1 and TRBJ2-3, with TRBD1 matching over 10 bases. The CDR3 contains 17 residues. Unmatched junction bases numbered 16, after V lost 3 bases and J lost 10 bases. Germline lookup yields CDR1 MGHRA and CDR2 YSYEKL. This CDR3 reads CASSHLTGGYTAIAQYF. The CDR3 bases are TGCGCCAGCAGCCATCTGACAGGGGGCTACACGGCGATCGCGCAGTATTTT.

The CDR3 DNA sequence: TGTGCCAGCTCACCAGGACACAACTCCTACGAGCAGTACTTC. Translating gives CASSPGHNSYEQYF. V is TRBV18 and J is TRBJ2-7, with D tentatively TRBD1 (5 bases). Germline values: CDR1 KGHSH, CDR2 LQKENI. The CDR3 is 14 amino acids. Trimming pared 2 bases from V and 0 bases from J, leaving 8 bases between.

V is TRBV5-4 and J is TRBJ2-1; 8 bases map to TRBD2. This CDR3 is 15 amino acids long. J lost 2 bases, V lost 2 bases, and 3 bases had no gene match. Germline CDR1 SGHNT, CDR2 YYREEE (reference sequence). CDR3 sequence: CASSLGSGTYNEQFF. The CDR3 DNA sequence: TGTGCCAGCAGCTTAGGTAGCGGGACCTACAATGAGCAGTTCTTC. Combining the CDR3 with reference TRBV5-4 and TRBJ2-1 gives the whole variable domain ETGVTQSPTHLIKTRGQQVTLRCSSQSGHNTVSWYQQALGQGPQFIFQYYREEENGRGNFPPRFSGLQFPNYSSELNVNALELDDSALYLCASSLGSGTYNEQFFGPGTRLTVL.

This clone was seen a handful of times. J is TRBJ1-2 and V is TRBV7-9, with 8 bases lining up with TRBD1. Germline CDR1 and CDR2: SEHNR and FQNEAQ (reference sequence). This CDR3 contains 13 residues. V shed 3 bases and J 5 bases; nucleotides not matched to a gene: 2. For the CDR3, the DNA is TGTGCCAGCAGCTTGACAGGGGAATATGGCTACACCTTC. The encoded protein is CASSLTGEYGYTF.

V is TRBV27 and J is TRBJ1-5, with D perhaps matching TRBD1 (6 bases). The V gene lost 6 bases and the J gene lost 3 bases, with 18 bases spanning the gap. The V gene's germline CDR1 is MNHEY and CDR2 SMNVEV (reference sequence). The CDR3 extends over 16 amino acids. CDR3 DNA: TGTGCCAGCAGCCCCGCACGGACAGTCATCAATCAGCCCCAGCATTTT. Its translation: CASSPARTVINQPQHF.

The rearrangement links TRBV18 to TRBJ1-3; the match to TRBD1 covers 7 bases. Germline CDR1 is KGHSH and CDR2 is LQKENI. The CDR3 spans 15 residues. The trim removed 2 bases at V and 0 bases at J, leaving 1 base unmatched. CDR3 nucleotides: TGTGCCAGCTCACCAGGGACAGACTCTGGAAACACCATATATTTT. Translating gives CASSPGTDSGNTIYF.

The CDR3 coding sequence is TGTGCCAGCAGCAGAGACAGGGGGCAGGCTTCTGAAGCTTTCTTT. This codes for CASSRDRGQASEAFF. The chain links TRBV7-2 to TRBJ1-1, with 10 bases that match TRBD1. Germline loops: CDR1 SGHTA, CDR2 FQGNSA. The J segment lost 6 bases and the V segment lost 5 bases, leaving 9 bases of the junction unmatched. The CDR3 consists of 15 residues.

As for this clone: At the DNA level, this CDR3 is encoded by other sequences in the same sample as well. J is TRBJ1-5 and V is TRBV5-1; D call uncertain. The CDR3 covers 13 residues. Germline CDR1 is SGHRS and CDR2 is YFSETQ. The V and J ends lost 0 bases and 5 bases respectively, with 6 bases between them. The DNA for the CDR3 is TGCGCCAGCAGCTTGGTCCCAGATCAGCCCCAGCATTTT. Translating gives CASSLVPDQPQHF.

The J gene is TRBJ2-2, the V gene TRBV6-1; 7 bases map to TRBD1. Germline-derived CDR1 and CDR2 are MNHNS and SASEGT. V dropped 4 bases and J dropped 5; count of bases not matched to a gene: 13. CDR3 size: 17 residues. CDR3 in amino acids: CASSGGRTGWGTGELFF. The CDR3 DNA reads TGTGCCAGCAGTGGCGGCCGGACAGGATGGGGGACCGGGGAGCTGTTTTTT.

J is TRBJ2-7 and V is TRBV11-2; TRBD2 matches at 8 bases. This CDR3 contains 15 residues. V lost 6 bases and J lost 2; bases outside the gene matches: 9. The germline V gene encodes CDR1 SGHAT and CDR2 FQNNGV. In DNA, the CDR3 is TGTGCCAGCAGTTCTCATGCGCGGGAGGCCTACGAGCAGTACTTC. It codes for CASSSHAREAYEQYF. The whole variable domain, filled in from reference TRBV11-2 and TRBJ2-7, reads EAGVAQSPRYKIIEKRQSVAFWCNPISGHATLYWYQQILGQGPKLLIQFQNNGVVDDSQLPKDRFSAERLKGVDSTLKIQPAKLEDSAVYLCASSSHAREAYEQYFGPGTRLTVT.

As concerns this clone: With a much larger clone just one base away, this may be a read error. The chain couples TRBV2 to TRBJ1-5; TRBD1 matches at 11 bases. V shed 1 base, J shed 4 bases, and the junction held 0 bases outside the gene matches. In germline, CDR1 is SNHLY, CDR2 FYNNEI. The CDR3 runs 15 residues. CDR3 sequence: CASSEGDRGNQPQHF. CDR3 nucleotides: TGTGCCAGCAGTGAAGGGGACAGGGGGAATCAGCCCCAGCATTTT.

The CDR3, as DNA: TGTGCCAGCGGTGGGACAGGGGCGAACACCGGGGAGCTGTTTTTT. Residues: CASGGTGANTGELFF. The J gene is TRBJ2-2, the V gene TRBV7-6; TRBD1 aligns across 10 bases. The CDR3 spans 15 residues. Germline V gives CDR1 SGHVS, CDR2 FNYEAQ. The junction had 3 bases not matched to a gene; V was cut back by 8 bases and J by 0 bases.